The 10 T cell receptor beta chains given below trace back to one sample, sequenced in a study of immune cell composition in non-small cell lung cancer (dated by TCRdb to the late 2010s). The library relied on the immunoSEQ multiplex PCR assay. TCRdb limited this immuneACCESS table to in-frame rearrangements with V and J called. A share of clones is missing; checked studies link under half to unresolved V genes, and the rest is unexplained. A total of some 4,900 clones appear in this sample, just under 75% of them only once. The top ten hold around 15% of the sample. Normal lung samples were non-adjacent lung tissue taken as far from the tumour as possible, at least 3 cm away, from the same patient. The sequenced sample was non-adjacent lung tissue. All receptors come from a human donor with non-small cell lung cancer.

The V call is TRBV5-1, the J call TRBJ1-2; 10 bases map to TRBD1. In germline, CDR1 is SGHRS, CDR2 YFSETQ. The J segment lost 6 bases and the V segment lost 5 bases, leaving 7 bases of the junction unmatched. This CDR3 comprises 14 residues. The CDR3 loop is CASRPGQGVHGYTF. CDR3 coding DNA: TGCGCCAGCAGACCAGGACAGGGGGTTCATGGCTACACCTTC.

The gene calls are TRBV19 and TRBJ2-3; 8 nucleotides line up with TRBD2. In germline, CDR1 is LNHDA, CDR2 SQIVND (reference sequence). J lost 1 base, V lost 1 base, and 4 bases had no gene match. This CDR3 is 16 amino acids long. CDR3 nucleotide sequence: TGTGCCAGTAGTATAGTGCGGGGGGCCGGCACAGATACGCAGTATTTT. Its translation: CASSIVRGAGTDTQYF.

This chain connects TRBV7-6 to TRBJ1-1; TRBD1 matches 8 bases. CDR1 and CDR2 (germline): SGHVS, FNYEAQ. CDR3 length equals 14 residues. The V and J ends lost 5 bases and 8 bases, in that order; junction bases with no gene match: 10. CDR3 sequence reads: CASSPPGTGREAFF. The CDR3 coding sequence is TGTGCCAGCAGCCCTCCTGGGACAGGAAGAGAAGCTTTCTTT. Variable domain in full (rest from reference TRBV7-6 and TRBJ1-1): GAGVSQSPRYKVTKRGQDVALRCDPISGHVSLYWYRQALGQGPEFLTYFNYEAQQDKSGLPNDRFSAERPEGSISTLTIQRTEQRDSAMYRCASSPPGTGREAFFGQGTRLTVV.

This clone was seen just once. The rearrangement links TRBV18 to TRBJ2-3, with a tentative D call TRBD2 (5 bases). Germline lookup yields CDR1 KGHSH and CDR2 LQKENI. CDR3 length equals 13 residues. Trimming removed 6 bases from V and 5 bases from J, with 12 bases in between. In DNA form, the CDR3 reads TGTGCCAGCTCCCCTTTGAGGGTAGATACGCAGTATTTT. Encoded protein: CASSPLRVDTQYF.

V gene TRBV7-6 combines with J gene TRBJ1-1, with 7 bases identical to TRBD1. The ends lost 3 bases at V and 6 bases at J; junction bases unmatched: 10. Germline lookup yields CDR1 SGHVS and CDR2 FNYEAQ. This CDR3 is built from 15 residues. The CDR3: CASSLNRGIRAEAFF. The CDR3 DNA reads TGTGCCAGCAGCTTGAACAGGGGTATCAGGGCTGAAGCTTTCTTT. Drawing the rest from reference TRBV7-6 and TRBJ1-1, the complete variable domain is GAGVSQSPRYKVTKRGQDVALRCDPISGHVSLYWYRQALGQGPEFLTYFNYEAQQDKSGLPNDRFSAERPEGSISTLTIQRTEQRDSAMYRCASSLNRGIRAEAFFGQGTRLTVV.

This chain joins TRBV6-1 and TRBJ2-4; 8 positions match TRBD1. With 4 bases clipped from V and 2 bases from J, the junction kept 13 bases outside the gene matches. Germline V CDR1 and CDR2: MNHNS, SASEGT. The CDR3 has 18 residues. CDR3 sequence (DNA): TGTGCCAGCAGTGGATGGGCCAGGGGGCTCGTGTCCAAAAACATTCAGTACTTC. It translates to CASSGWARGLVSKNIQYF.

This clone was picked up one time. This sequence joins TRBV6-5 and TRBJ1-3, with D possibly TRBD1 on 5 matching bases. CDR1 is MNHEY and CDR2 is SVGAGI in the germline V gene. This CDR3 region has 14 residues. The ends were cut back, 6 bases at V and 8 bases at J, with 17 bases in the middle. CDR3 protein: CASSGGAPGDTIYF. As DNA, the CDR3 is TGTGCCAGCAGCGGCGGGGCGCCGGGGGACACCATATATTTT.

This clone was counted only a few times. The chain employs TRBV5-1 and TRBJ1-4; 7 nucleotides line up with TRBD1. The length of the CDR3 is 14 residues. CDR1 is SGHRS and CDR2 is YFSETQ in the germline V gene. The V gene end was trimmed by 0 bases and the J gene end by 13 bases; junction bases not matched to a gene: 9. The CDR3 here is CASSLGTGTSGLFF. As DNA, the CDR3 is TGCGCCAGCAGCTTGGGGACAGGTACCTCGGGACTGTTTTTT.

This rearrangement joins TRBV6-1 to TRBJ2-4; 8 bases align to TRBD2. Germline V lookup: CDR1 MNHNS, CDR2 SASEGT. This CDR3 spans 14 amino acids. With 6 bases clipped from V and 8 bases from J, the junction kept 9 bases outside the gene matches. CDR3 DNA: TGTGCCAGCAGCCACCGGGGGGGTATTGACATTCAGTACTTC. Residues: CASSHRGGIDIQYF.

The chain combines TRBV2 with TRBJ1-6; TRBD1 matches at 7 bases. CDR1 and CDR2 (germline): SNHLY, FYNNEI. This CDR3 has 13 amino acids. Germline trimming cut 8 bases from V and 10 bases from J; bases unmatched to any gene: 8. The CDR3 spells CASHTGEDSPLHF. In nucleotides, the CDR3 is TGTGCCAGCCATACAGGGGAGGACTCACCCCTCCACTTT.